This T cell receptor beta chain was captured by sequencing in a study of T cells in Graves' hyperthyroidism and ophthalmopathy. In the study overall: At initial diagnosis, before any treatment had begun, peripheral blood was obtained.

With 4 bases removed from V and 0 bases from J, the gap between germline ends came to 9 bases. CDR3 length: 14 amino acids. The V gene's germline CDR1 is SQVTM and CDR2 ANQGSEA. The TCR beta CDR3 regions underwent amplification using RNA transcripts as the source. Researchers ran a first-round RT-PCR on the TCR CDR3 using the HTBI primer set. Using its own MiXCR run on the multiplex PCR reads, TCRdb lists one record per CDR3 protein. The sample contains about 840,000 distinct CDR3 sequences, over 35% of which appear only once. Notes on the study in general: Ophthalmopathy was told apart from stable hyperthyroidism by a 13 V-J model.

In the case of this clonotype: Antigen specificity is unknown.

Sequencing was performed on blood. This receptor was taken from a man between 18 and 35 years old with Graves' hyperthyroidism. This chain uses TRBV29-1 with TRBJ2-2; D is ambiguous. The CDR3 sequence: CSVGSWTNTGELFF. CDR3 in DNA: TGCAGCGTTGGGTCTTGGACGAACACCGGGGAGCTGTTTTTT.